The 24 T cell receptor beta chains listed next were all sequenced from one sample in a study of T cell repertoires in cytomegalovirus infection. One entry per CDR3 protein, called by TCRdb with MiXCR from the reads. The sample lists approximately 100,000 distinct CDR3 sequences, about a quarter seen once, with roughly two fifths in the top ten. The sequenced material came from CD8+ T cells from PBMCs. Receptor source: a human donor in good health (CMV status not recorded). Some clones in this sample may be carry-over from other donors' samples.

This clonotype has more than one count but fewer than ten. The chain employs TRBV6-5 and TRBJ2-4; 10 nucleotides match TRBD2. The V gene end was trimmed by 6 bases and the J gene end by 1 base; junction bases not matched to a gene: 6. Germline values: CDR1 MNHEY, CDR2 SVGAGI. The CDR3 length is 16 residues. The chain's CDR3 is CASRPTSGEAKNIQYF. The DNA of the CDR3 is TGTGCCAGCAGGCCCACTAGCGGGGAGGCCAAAAACATTCAGTACTTC.

This clonotype was detected many times. The V and J genes are TRBV7-6 and TRBJ2-3, with TRBD2 identical over 11 bases. V trimming: 2 bases; J trimming: 4 bases; junction bases outside the gene matches: 5. The CDR3 has 16 residues. The germline gives CDR1 SGHVS, CDR2 FNYEAQ. CDR3 protein: CASSLSLAGAADTQYF. In nucleotides, the CDR3 is TGTGCCAGCAGCTTATCACTAGCGGGGGCCGCAGATACGCAGTATTTT.

This chain links TRBV12-5 with TRBJ2-7, with D hard to call. V shed 6 bases and J shed 7 bases, with 10 bases lying between them. The CDR3 is made up of 11 amino acids. Per the germline V gene, CDR1 is LGHNT and CDR2 is FRNRAP. The chain's CDR3 is CASGPGIEQYF. The CDR3 nucleotides are TGTGCTAGTGGGCCAGGCATTGAGCAGTACTTC.

This clonotype was counted at least ten times. This chain joins TRBV28 and TRBJ1-1, with TRBD1 identical over 11 bases. Germline V CDR1 and CDR2: MDHEN, SYDVKM. After removal of 4 bases from V and 6 bases from J, the junction contained 4 bases not matched to a gene. CDR3 length equals 14 residues. CDR3: CASSYRTGGPEAFF. Written as DNA, the CDR3 is TGTGCCAGCAGTTACAGGACAGGGGGCCCTGAAGCTTTCTTT.

This clonotype showed up many times. The gene calls are TRBV12-3 or TRBV12-4 and TRBJ2-1; either TRBD1 or TRBD2 may fit D (6 bases each). The V gene lost 7 bases and the J gene lost 0 bases, with 19 bases spanning the gap. The CDR3 is 17 residues long. CDR3: CASTDKGGPSSYNEQFF. Here the CDR3 DNA reads TGTGCCAGCACCGACAAGGGGGGACCAAGCTCCTACAATGAGCAGTTCTTC.

The genes are TRBV5-6 and TRBJ1-2; D is undetermined. Trimming left V 0 bases short and J 6 bases short, with 9 bases between. In germline, CDR1 is SGHDT, CDR2 YYEEEE. The CDR3 length is 13 residues. The CDR3 coding sequence is TGTGCCAGCAGCTTGGAAGGTTTGGATGGCTACACCTTC. Residues: CASSLEGLDGYTF.

The rearrangement links TRBV20-1 to TRBJ2-7, with 9 bases fitting TRBD2. CDR1 is DFQATT and CDR2 is SNEGSKA in the germline V gene (reference sequence). The V gene end was trimmed by 6 bases and the J gene end by 0 bases; junction bases not matched to a gene: 12. CDR3 length: 16 amino acids. CDR3 loop: CSASILAGTRSYEQYF. The CDR3 DNA is TGCAGTGCCTCCATCCTAGCGGGGACCCGCTCCTACGAGCAGTACTTC.

In its sample, this clonotype was seen many times. V usage is TRBV7-2 and J usage is TRBJ1-5; D is possibly TRBD1 (5 bases). CDR3 length: 17 amino acids. Germline values: CDR1 SGHTA, CDR2 FQGNSA. Trimming removed 3 bases at V and 4 bases at J, with 19 bases between. The CDR3 reads CASSLTGPGRSNQPQHF. The CDR3 DNA reads TGTGCCAGCAGCTTGACGGGACCGGGACGGAGTAATCAGCCCCAGCATTTT.

In this sample, this clonotype turned up a few times. The rearrangement joins TRBV28 to TRBJ2-1, with 8 bases that match TRBD2. Germline-derived CDR1 and CDR2 are MDHEN and SYDVKM. CDR3 length: 15 residues. Losses at the gene ends were 5 bases for V and 1 base for J; bases not matched to a gene: 4. As DNA, the CDR3 is TGTGCCAGCAGTACCCGGGGGGGGTCCTACAATGAGCAGTTCTTC. Protein: CASSTRGGSYNEQFF. Full variable domain (outside the CDR3, taken from reference TRBV28 and TRBJ2-1): DVKVTQSSRYLVKRTGEKVFLECVQDMDHENMFWYRQDPGLGLRLIYFSYDVKMKEKGDIPEGYSVSREKKERFSLILESASTNQTSMYLCASSTRGGSYNEQFFGPGTRLTVL.

This clonotype was counted at least ten times. This chain connects TRBV7-2 to TRBJ2-2; tentatively, D is TRBD2 (6 bases). V lost 5 bases and J 0 bases, leaving 10 bases between the germline ends. Germline-derived CDR1 and CDR2 are SGHTA and FQGNSA. The length of the CDR3 is 15 residues. The CDR3 spells CASSPSGSNTGELFF. CDR3 DNA: TGTGCCAGCAGCCCGAGCGGGTCGAACACCGGGGAGCTGTTTTTT.

The chain couples TRBV6-2 or TRBV6-3 to TRBJ1-1, with TRBD1 matching 7 bases. With 9 bases clipped from V and 0 bases from J, the junction kept 13 bases outside the gene matches. Germline V gives CDR1 MNHEY, CDR2 SVGEGT. CDR3 length: 16 residues. CDR3 in DNA: TGTGCCAGGAAAACCCCCGGGACAGTCATGAACACTGAAGCTTTCTTT. It encodes CARKTPGTVMNTEAFF.

The chain links TRBV6-5 to TRBJ2-1; TRBD2 aligns across 16 bases. The CDR3 loop spans 20 amino acids. Germline V gene lookup returns CDR1 MNHEY and CDR2 SVGAGI. The trim removed 6 bases at V and 4 bases at J, leaving 15 bases unmatched. CDR3 sequence reads: CASRPPPGLAGGTNYNEQFF. In DNA, the CDR3 is TGTGCCAGCAGGCCGCCCCCGGGACTAGCGGGAGGGACAAATTACAATGAGCAGTTCTTC.

J is TRBJ2-1 and V is TRBV30, with D possibly being TRBD2 (5 bases). This CDR3 is built from 12 residues. Germline-derived CDR1 and CDR2 are GTSNPN and SVGIG (reference sequence). The V and J ends lost 0 bases and 8 bases respectively, with 8 bases between them. CDR3 region: CAWSVIGDEQFF. The CDR3 coding sequence is TGTGCCTGGAGTGTTATCGGGGATGAGCAGTTCTTC.

This clonotype has more than one count but fewer than ten. In DNA form, the CDR3 reads TGTGCCAGTAGTATCGGGACTAGCATCAATGAGCAGTTCTTC. This sequence encodes CASSIGTSINEQFF. V and J are TRBV19 and TRBJ2-1; TRBD2 agrees at 9 bases. V dropped 3 bases and J dropped 6; count of bases not matched to a gene: 3. The CDR3 has 14 amino acids. Germline V gene sequence: CDR1 LNHDA, CDR2 SQIVND (reference sequence). The entire variable domain, with the rest obtained from reference TRBV19 and TRBJ2-1, is as follows: DGGITQSPKYLFRKEGQNVTLSCEQNLNHDAMYWYRQDPGQGLRLIYYSQIVNDFQKGDIAEGYSVSREKKESFPLTVTSAQKNPTAFYLCASSIGTSINEQFFGPGTRLTVL.

V and J are TRBV29-1 and TRBJ1-1, with 8 bases identical to TRBD1. Germline V gene sequence: CDR1 SQVTM, CDR2 ANQGSEA. CDR3 size: 17 residues. The junction had 11 bases not matched to a gene; V was cut back by 1 base and J by 1 base. CDR3 sequence: CSVEVFVRTGQNTEAFF. As DNA, the CDR3 is TGCAGCGTTGAAGTGTTCGTCAGGACAGGGCAGAACACTGAAGCTTTCTTT.

This clonotype was detected ten times or more. V and J are TRBV28 and TRBJ2-1; 7 bases line up with TRBD2. The germline gives CDR1 MDHEN, CDR2 SYDVKM. V trimming: 10 bases; J trimming: 6 bases; junction bases outside the gene matches: 12. The CDR3 totals 14 residues. The CDR3 sequence is CATSREGMGNEQFF. DNA of the CDR3: TGTGCCACCTCGAGGGAGGGGATGGGCAATGAGCAGTTCTTC.

At least ten counts were recorded for this clonotype. The J gene is TRBJ1-1, the V gene TRBV28, with 10 bases fitting TRBD1. V shed 6 bases and J 7 bases; nucleotides not matched to a gene: 8. Germline-derived CDR1 and CDR2 are MDHEN and SYDVKM. CDR3 size: 14 residues. This chain's CDR3 is CASSMTGGLGEAFF. CDR3 nucleotide sequence: TGTGCCAGCAGCATGACAGGGGGCCTGGGTGAAGCTTTCTTT.

The chain recombines TRBV28 with TRBJ2-5; 9 nucleotides agree with TRBD2. Germline CDR1 MDHEN, CDR2 SYDVKM. Unmatched junction bases numbered 1, after V lost 2 bases and J lost 0 bases. This CDR3 comprises 15 residues. This chain's CDR3 is CASSLRLADQETQYF. The CDR3 region has the DNA TGTGCCAGCAGTTTAAGACTAGCGGACCAAGAGACCCAGTACTTC.

There are a few counts of this clonotype. The junction shows a germline mismatch at one end, possibly a read error. The chain is built from TRBV11-1 and TRBJ1-1, with 7 bases aligning to TRBD1. Germline lookup yields CDR1 SGHAT and CDR2 FQDESV (reference sequence). This CDR3 has 15 residues. CDR3 region: CASSLGQGLKTEAFF. The CDR3 nucleotides are TGTGCCAGCAGCTTAGGACAGGGTTTGAAGACTGAAGCTTTCTTT.

This clonotype was detected many times. The CDR3 bases are TGTGCCAGCAGCTTAGAACTAGCGGGTTTGAGAGAGACCCAGTACTTC. Encoded protein: CASSLELAGLRETQYF. The chain employs TRBV11-2 and TRBJ2-5; 9 bases match TRBD2. CDR1 SGHAT and CDR2 FQNNGV come from the germline V gene. CDR3 length equals 16 residues. Losses at the gene ends were 0 bases for V and 4 bases for J; bases not matched to a gene: 6.

The chain employs TRBV4-3 and TRBJ1-3; D gene ambiguous. V was cut by 0 bases and J by 4 bases, with 19 bases left in between. The CDR3 has 18 amino acids. Germline V gene sequence: CDR1 LGHNA, CDR2 YSLEER. The CDR3 DNA follows: TGCGCCAGCAGCCAAGATCCCCCCCCCCGGGTTTCGGGAAACACCATATATTTT. This sequence encodes CASSQDPPPRVSGNTIYF.

This sequence joins TRBV4-1 and TRBJ2-3, with 10 nucleotides matching TRBD2. J gave up 0 bases and V 0 bases, and 12 bases lay outside the gene matches. This CDR3 is built from 20 residues. Germline CDR1 is MGHRA and CDR2 is YSYEKL. CDR3: CASSQEGAVSGGFSTDTQYF. DNA of the CDR3: TGCGCCAGCAGCCAAGAGGGGGCGGTTAGCGGGGGGTTTAGCACAGATACGCAGTATTTT.

This chain links TRBV4-3 with TRBJ2-1; 7 bases are a match to TRBD1. The V gene end was trimmed by 0 bases and the J gene end by 2 bases; junction bases not matched to a gene: 7. The CDR3 loop spans 17 amino acids. Germline V lookup: CDR1 LGHNA, CDR2 YSLEER. CDR3 nucleotide sequence: TGCGCCAGCAGCCAAGAAGGGGCAGGGGGACCCTACAATGAGCAGTTCTTC. Residues: CASSQEGAGGPYNEQFF.

This clonotype was seen a few times. This chain links TRBV7-9 with TRBJ2-7, with a possible D match to TRBD2 (5 bases). V lost 2 bases to trimming and J lost 5 bases, with 10 bases between them. The length of the CDR3 is 13 residues. Germline CDR1 is SEHNR and CDR2 is FQNEAQ (reference sequence). Here the CDR3 reads CASSLRDSNEQYF. The CDR3 nucleotides read TGTGCCAGCAGCTTACGGGATAGCAACGAGCAGTACTTC. Filled out from reference TRBV7-9 and TRBJ2-7, the complete variable domain reads DTGVSQNPRHKITKRGQNVTFRCDPISEHNRLYWYRQTLGQGPEFLTYFQNEAQLEKSRLLSDRFSAERPKGSFSTLEIQRTEQGDSAMYLCASSLRDSNEQYFGPGTRLTVT.